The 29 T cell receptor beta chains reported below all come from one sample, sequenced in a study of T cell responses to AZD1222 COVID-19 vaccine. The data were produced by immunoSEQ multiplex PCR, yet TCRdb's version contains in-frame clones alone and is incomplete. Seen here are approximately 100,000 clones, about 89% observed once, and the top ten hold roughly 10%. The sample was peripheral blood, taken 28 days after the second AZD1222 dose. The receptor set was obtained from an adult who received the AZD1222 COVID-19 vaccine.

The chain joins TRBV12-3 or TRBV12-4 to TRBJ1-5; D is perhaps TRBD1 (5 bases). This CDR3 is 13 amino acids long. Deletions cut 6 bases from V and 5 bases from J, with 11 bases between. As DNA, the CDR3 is TGTGCCAGCAGCCGTCGCAGGGATCAGCCCCAGCATTTT. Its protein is CASSRRRDQPQHF.

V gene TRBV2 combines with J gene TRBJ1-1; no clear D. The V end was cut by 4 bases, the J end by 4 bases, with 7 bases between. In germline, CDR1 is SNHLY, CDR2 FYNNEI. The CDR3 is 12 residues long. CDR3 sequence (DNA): TGTGCCAGCAGTGTCTGGAGCACTGAAGCTTTCTTT. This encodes CASSVWSTEAFF.

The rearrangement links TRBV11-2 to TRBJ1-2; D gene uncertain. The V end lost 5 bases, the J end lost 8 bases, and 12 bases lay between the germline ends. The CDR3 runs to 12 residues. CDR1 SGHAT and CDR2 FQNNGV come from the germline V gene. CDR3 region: CASSPTVGGYTF. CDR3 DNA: TGTGCCAGCAGCCCGACGGTGGGGGGCTACACCTTC.

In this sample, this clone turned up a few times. DNA for the CDR3: TGCAGCGTTCCCCGGACAGTCCAAGAGACCCAGTACTTC. Translated: CSVPRTVQETQYF. This chain connects TRBV29-1 to TRBJ2-5, with D possibly being TRBD1 (6 bases). V was shortened by 5 bases and J by 1 base, with 11 bases between the two germline ends. CDR3 length: 13 residues. Germline CDR1 is SQVTM and CDR2 is ANQGSEA.

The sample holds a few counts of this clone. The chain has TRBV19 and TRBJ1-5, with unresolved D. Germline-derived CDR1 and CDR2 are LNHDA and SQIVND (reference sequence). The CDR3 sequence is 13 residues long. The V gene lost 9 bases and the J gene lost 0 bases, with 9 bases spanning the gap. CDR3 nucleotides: TGTGCCAGATTTGGGTTTAGCAATCAGCCCCAGCATTTT. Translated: CARFGFSNQPQHF.

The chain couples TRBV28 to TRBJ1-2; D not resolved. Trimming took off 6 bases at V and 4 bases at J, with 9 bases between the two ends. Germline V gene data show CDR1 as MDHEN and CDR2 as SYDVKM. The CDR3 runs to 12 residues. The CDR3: CASSPAGYGYTF. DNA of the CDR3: TGTGCCAGCAGCCCGGCGGGCTATGGCTACACCTTC.

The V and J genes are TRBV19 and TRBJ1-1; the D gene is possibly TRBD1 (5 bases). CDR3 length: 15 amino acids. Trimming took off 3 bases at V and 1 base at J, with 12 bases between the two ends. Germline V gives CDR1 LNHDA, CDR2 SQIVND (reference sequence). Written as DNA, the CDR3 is TGTGCCAGTAGTATGGGGGTCACCCCGAACACTGAAGCTTTCTTT. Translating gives CASSMGVTPNTEAFF.

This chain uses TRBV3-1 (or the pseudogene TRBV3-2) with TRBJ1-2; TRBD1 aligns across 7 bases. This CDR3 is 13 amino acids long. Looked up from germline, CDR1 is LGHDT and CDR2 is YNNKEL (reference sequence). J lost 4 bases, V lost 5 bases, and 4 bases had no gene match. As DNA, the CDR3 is TGTGCCAGCAGCTCAGGGGGTGGCTATGGCTACACCTTC. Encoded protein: CASSSGGGYGYTF.

CDR3 region: CASSQIGGFRDRGLHEQYF. Written as DNA, the CDR3 is TGCGCCAGCAGTCAAATAGGTGGATTCCGGGACAGGGGGCTGCACGAGCAGTACTTC. The chain recombines TRBV23-1 with TRBJ2-7; TRBD1 matches 12 bases. TRBV23-1 is annotated as an ORF whose role is uncertain. The CDR3 loop spans 19 amino acids. With V trimmed by 2 bases and J by 5 bases, 16 bases remained unmatched.

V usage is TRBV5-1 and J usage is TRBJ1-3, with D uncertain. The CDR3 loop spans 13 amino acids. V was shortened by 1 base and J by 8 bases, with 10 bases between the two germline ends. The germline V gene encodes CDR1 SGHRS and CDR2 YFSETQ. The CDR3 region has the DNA TGCGCCAGCAGCTTGCCACAGCCGGACACCATATATTTT. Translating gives CASSLPQPDTIYF.

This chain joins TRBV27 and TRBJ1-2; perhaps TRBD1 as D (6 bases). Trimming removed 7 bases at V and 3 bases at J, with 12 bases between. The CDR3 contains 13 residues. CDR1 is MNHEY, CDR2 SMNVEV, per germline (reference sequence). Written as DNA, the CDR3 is TGTGCCAGCAAAAGGGGGGGGGACTATGGCTACACCTTC. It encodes CASKRGGDYGYTF.

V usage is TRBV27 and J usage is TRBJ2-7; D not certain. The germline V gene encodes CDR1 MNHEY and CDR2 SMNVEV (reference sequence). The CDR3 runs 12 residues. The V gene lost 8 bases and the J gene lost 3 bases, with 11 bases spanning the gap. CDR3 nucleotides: TGTGCCAGCGGCTGGTTGGGCTACGAGCAGTACTTC. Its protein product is CASGWLGYEQYF.

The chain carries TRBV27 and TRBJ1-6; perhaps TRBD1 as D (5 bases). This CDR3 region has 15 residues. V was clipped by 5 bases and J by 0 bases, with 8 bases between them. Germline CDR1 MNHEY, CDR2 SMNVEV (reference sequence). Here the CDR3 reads CASSPRGSYNSPLHF. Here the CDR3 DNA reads TGTGCCAGCAGTCCGAGGGGCTCCTATAATTCACCCCTCCACTTT.

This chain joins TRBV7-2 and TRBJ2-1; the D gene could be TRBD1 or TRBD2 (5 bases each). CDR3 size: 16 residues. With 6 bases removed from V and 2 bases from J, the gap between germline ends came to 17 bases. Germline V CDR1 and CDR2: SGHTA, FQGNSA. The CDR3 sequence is CASRDSGAGPYNEQFF. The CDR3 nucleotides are TGTGCCAGCAGAGACTCCGGGGCCGGCCCCTACAATGAGCAGTTCTTC.

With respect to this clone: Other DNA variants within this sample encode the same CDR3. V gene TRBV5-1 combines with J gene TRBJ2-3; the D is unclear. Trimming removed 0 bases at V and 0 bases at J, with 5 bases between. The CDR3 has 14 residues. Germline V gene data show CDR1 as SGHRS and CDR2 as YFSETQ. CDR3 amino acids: CASSLDVSTDTQYF. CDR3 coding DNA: TGCGCCAGCAGCTTGGACGTGAGCACAGATACGCAGTATTTT. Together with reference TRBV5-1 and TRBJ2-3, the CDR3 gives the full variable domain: KAGVTQTPRYLIKTRGQQVTLSCSPISGHRSVSWYQQTPGQGLQFLFEYFSETQRNKGNFPGRFSGRQFSNSRSEMNVSTLELGDSALYLCASSLDVSTDTQYFGPGTRLTVL.

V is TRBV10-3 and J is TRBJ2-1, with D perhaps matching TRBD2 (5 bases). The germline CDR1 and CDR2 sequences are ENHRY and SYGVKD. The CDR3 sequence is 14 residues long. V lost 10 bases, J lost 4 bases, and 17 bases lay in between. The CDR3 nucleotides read TGTGCCAGCGCAGCCGGGGTAACTTACAATGAGCAGTTCTTC. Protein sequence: CASAAGVTYNEQFF.

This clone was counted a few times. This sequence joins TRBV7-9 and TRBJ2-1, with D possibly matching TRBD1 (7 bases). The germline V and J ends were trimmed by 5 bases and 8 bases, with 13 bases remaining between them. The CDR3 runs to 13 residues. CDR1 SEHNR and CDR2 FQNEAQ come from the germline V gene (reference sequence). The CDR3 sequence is CASSQDREDEQFF. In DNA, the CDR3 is TGTGCCAGCAGCCAAGACAGGGAGGATGAGCAGTTCTTC.

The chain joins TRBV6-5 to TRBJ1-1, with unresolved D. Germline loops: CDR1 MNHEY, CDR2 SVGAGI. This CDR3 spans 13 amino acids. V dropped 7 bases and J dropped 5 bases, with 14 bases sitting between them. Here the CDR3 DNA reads TGTGCCAGCAATCAGGAGCGGAGGACTGAAGCTTTCTTT. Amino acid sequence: CASNQERRTEAFF.

CDR3 coding DNA: TGCGCCAGCAGCCCCGGGGCCAGTCCGCTCCCTGGCACAGATACGCAGTATTTT. This sequence encodes CASSPGASPLPGTDTQYF. The chain links TRBV5-1 to TRBJ2-3; the D gene could be TRBD1 or TRBD2 (5 bases each). CDR1 is SGHRS and CDR2 is YFSETQ in the germline V gene. V was shortened by 4 bases and J by 1 base, with 22 bases between the two germline ends. This CDR3 comprises 18 residues.

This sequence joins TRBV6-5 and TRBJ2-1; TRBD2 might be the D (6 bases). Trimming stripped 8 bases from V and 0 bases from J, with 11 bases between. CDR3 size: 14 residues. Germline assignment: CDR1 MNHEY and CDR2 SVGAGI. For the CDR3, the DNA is TGTGCCAGCGCCGGGGGAAGCTCCTACAATGAGCAGTTCTTC. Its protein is CASAGGSSYNEQFF.

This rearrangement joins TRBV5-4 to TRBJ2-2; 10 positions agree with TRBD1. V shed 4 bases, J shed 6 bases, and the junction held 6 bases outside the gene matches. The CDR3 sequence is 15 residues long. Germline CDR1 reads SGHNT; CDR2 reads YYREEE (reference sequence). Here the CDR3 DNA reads TGTGCCAGCAGCCCACTGGACAGGGGGGCCGGGGAGCTGTTTTTT. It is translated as CASSPLDRGAGELFF.

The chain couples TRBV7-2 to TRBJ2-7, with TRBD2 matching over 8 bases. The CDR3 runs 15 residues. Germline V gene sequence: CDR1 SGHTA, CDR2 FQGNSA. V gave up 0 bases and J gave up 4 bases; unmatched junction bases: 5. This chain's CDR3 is CASSLASGTTYEQYF. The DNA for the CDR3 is TGTGCCAGCAGCTTAGCTAGCGGGACCACGTACGAGCAGTACTTC. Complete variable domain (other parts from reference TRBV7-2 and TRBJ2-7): GAGVSQSPSNKVTEKGKDVELRCDPISGHTALYWYRQSLGQGLEFLIYFQGNSAPDKSGLPSDRFSAERTGGSVSTLTIQRTQQEDSAVYLCASSLASGTTYEQYFGPGTRLTVT.

CDR3 sequence (DNA): TGTGCCAGCAGCGCACTCCTAGGTGAAGAGACCCAGTACTTC. Amino acids: CASSALLGEETQYF. V is TRBV9 and J is TRBJ2-5; no definite D call. CDR1 and CDR2 (germline): SGDLS, YYNGEE. The CDR3 totals 14 residues. Between the trimmed V and J ends, which lost 3 bases and 3 bases, there was a span of 12 bases.

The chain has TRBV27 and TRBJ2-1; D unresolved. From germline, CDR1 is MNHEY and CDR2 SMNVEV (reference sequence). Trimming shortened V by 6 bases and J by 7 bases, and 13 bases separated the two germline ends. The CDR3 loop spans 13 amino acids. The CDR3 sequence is CASSSPGGNEQFF. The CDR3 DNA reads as TGTGCCAGCAGCTCCCCAGGCGGAAATGAGCAGTTCTTC.

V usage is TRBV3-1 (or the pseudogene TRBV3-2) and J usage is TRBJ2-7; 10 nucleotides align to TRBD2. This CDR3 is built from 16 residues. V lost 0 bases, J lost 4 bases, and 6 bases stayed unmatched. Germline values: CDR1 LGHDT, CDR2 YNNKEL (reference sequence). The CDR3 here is CASSQDLASGGYEQYF. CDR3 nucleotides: TGTGCCAGCAGCCAAGATCTAGCTAGCGGGGGATACGAGCAGTACTTC.

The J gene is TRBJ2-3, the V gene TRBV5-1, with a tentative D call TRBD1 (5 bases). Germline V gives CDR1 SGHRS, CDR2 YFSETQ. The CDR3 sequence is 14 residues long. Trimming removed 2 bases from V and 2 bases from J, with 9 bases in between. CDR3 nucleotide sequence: TGCGCCAGCAGCTTAGGGGTTAACACAGATACGCAGTATTTT. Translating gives CASSLGVNTDTQYF.

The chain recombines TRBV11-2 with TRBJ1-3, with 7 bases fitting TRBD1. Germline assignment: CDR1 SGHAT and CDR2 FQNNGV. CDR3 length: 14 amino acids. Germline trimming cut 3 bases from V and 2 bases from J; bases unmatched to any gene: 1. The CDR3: CASSFDRAGNTIYF. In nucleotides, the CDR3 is TGTGCCAGCAGCTTCGACAGGGCTGGAAACACCATATATTTT.

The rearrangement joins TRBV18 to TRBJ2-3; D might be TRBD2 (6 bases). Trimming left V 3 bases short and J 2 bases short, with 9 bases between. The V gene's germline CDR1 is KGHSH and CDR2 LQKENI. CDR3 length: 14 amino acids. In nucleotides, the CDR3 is TGTGCCAGCTCACCCCGGGACTCCACAGATACGCAGTATTTT. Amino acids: CASSPRDSTDTQYF.

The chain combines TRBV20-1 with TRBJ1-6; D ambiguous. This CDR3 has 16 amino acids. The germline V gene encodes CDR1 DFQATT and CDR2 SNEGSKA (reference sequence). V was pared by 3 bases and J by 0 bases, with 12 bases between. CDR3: CSASDVRSSYNSPLHF. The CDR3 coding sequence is TGCAGTGCTAGTGATGTCCGGAGCTCCTATAATTCACCCCTCCACTTT.